Below are 3 T cell receptor beta chains sequenced from a single sample in a study of cytomegalovirus exposure and HLA in healthy donors. PCR was performed using 60 Vbeta and 13 Jbeta primers. The repertoire was sequenced with immunoSEQ multiplex PCR; TCRdb's copy has only in-frame clones and lacks some. The data hold some 220,000 clones, with about 89% observed a single time. The sequenced sample was PBMCs. The receptors were gathered from a woman under 30 in good health and CMV-seronegative.

The V gene is TRBV2, the J gene TRBJ1-2, with a possible D match to TRBD1 (6 bases). The CDR3 has 13 amino acids. Germline CDR1 SNHLY, CDR2 FYNNEI. V dropped 6 bases and J dropped 6 bases, with 14 bases sitting between them. CDR3 in DNA: TGTGCCAGCAGGGGGCAGGGGACGAATGGCTACACCTTC. It encodes CASRGQGTNGYTF. Full variable domain (rest looked up from reference TRBV2 and TRBJ1-2): EPEVTQTPSHQVTQMGQEVILRCVPISNHLYFYWYRQILGQKVEFLVSFYNNEISEKSEIFDDQFSVERPDGSNFTLKIRSTKLEDSAMYFCASRGQGTNGYTFGSGTRLTVV.

V and J are TRBV2 and TRBJ2-1; possibly TRBD2 for D (6 bases). This CDR3 has 13 residues. With 5 bases removed from V and 9 bases from J, the gap between germline ends came to 14 bases. Germline values: CDR1 SNHLY, CDR2 FYNNEI. The CDR3 nucleotides read TGTGCCAGCAGTCCGGGGGAAGATGGTGAGCAGTTCTTC. Residues: CASSPGEDGEQFF.

The chain links TRBV7-2 to TRBJ1-2; possible D gene TRBD1, 6 bases. Germline CDR1 and CDR2: SGHTA and FQGNSA. The CDR3 is 15 residues long. Trimming removed 9 bases at V and 10 bases at J, with 27 bases between. CDR3 nucleotide sequence: TGTGCCAGTCGGGGCCGGGACAAGGTGGGTTCTGTCTACACCTTC. Protein sequence: CASRGRDKVGSVYTF.